Each of the 20 T cell receptor beta chains below was sequenced from the same sample in a study of early T cells in non-severe SARS-CoV-2 infection. From the 5' RACE reads, TCRdb called clonotypes with MiXCR, one entry per CDR3 protein. The sample shows tens of thousands of distinct CDR3 sequences, 18% of them seen only once. The material was whole blood, obtained at baseline. The receptors come from an adult who was a healthcare worker with PCR-confirmed SARS-CoV-2 infection or an uninfected control (not recorded which).

A few counts support this clonotype. The J gene is TRBJ2-1, the V gene TRBV6-2 or TRBV6-3; D ambiguous. Trimming stripped 5 bases from V and 7 bases from J, with 6 bases between. The CDR3 sequence is 11 residues long. CDR1 and CDR2 (germline): MNHEY, SVGEGT. The CDR3 region has the DNA TGTGCCAGCAGTGTAGGGAATGAGCAGTTCTTC. It codes for CASSVGNEQFF.

This chain connects TRBV6-5 to TRBJ2-2, with 7 bases that match TRBD2. The CDR3 sequence is 14 residues long. Germline values: CDR1 MNHEY, CDR2 SVGAGI. The V and J ends lost 4 bases and 6 bases, in that order; junction bases with no gene match: 5. CDR3 in amino acids: CASSSTSRAGELFF. The CDR3, as DNA: TGTGCCAGCAGTTCGACTAGCAGGGCCGGGGAGCTGTTTTTT.

V and J are TRBV11-2 and TRBJ2-7; no clear D gene. Germline V CDR1 and CDR2: SGHAT, FQNNGV. V was clipped by 1 base and J by 2 bases, with 6 bases between them. The CDR3 extends over 13 amino acids. This chain's CDR3 is CASSLAHTYEQYF. The DNA for the CDR3 is TGTGCCAGCAGCTTAGCCCACACCTACGAGCAGTACTTC.

The table lists this clonotype with a few counts. The rearrangement joins TRBV28 to TRBJ2-1; D gene unclear. The CDR3 loop spans 12 amino acids. V lost 5 bases to trimming and J lost 8 bases, with 10 bases between them. Germline CDR1 is MDHEN and CDR2 is SYDVKM. The CDR3 region has the DNA TGTGCCAGCAGTCCCTACTCGGATGAGCAGTTCTTC. As protein: CASSPYSDEQFF. The full variable domain, its missing parts supplied by reference TRBV28 and TRBJ2-1, is DVKVTQSSRYLVKRTGEKVFLECVQDMDHENMFWYRQDPGLGLRLIYFSYDVKMKEKGDIPEGYSVSREKKERFSLILESASTNQTSMYLCASSPYSDEQFFGPGTRLTVL.

This clonotype has a count of ten or more. The chain has TRBV3-1 and TRBJ1-1, with 9 bases aligning to TRBD1. The trim removed 4 bases at V and 2 bases at J, leaving 8 bases unmatched. Germline CDR1 LGHDT, CDR2 YNNKEL (reference sequence). The CDR3 contains 16 residues. The CDR3 sequence: CASSPFPGQGNTEAFF. CDR3 bases: TGTGCCAGCAGCCCATTCCCGGGACAGGGTAACACTGAAGCTTTCTTT. Using reference TRBV3-1 and TRBJ1-1 for the parts outside the CDR3, the full variable domain is DTAVSQTPKYLVTQMGNDKSIKCEQNLGHDTMYWYKQDSKKFLKIMFSYNNKELIINETVPNRFSPKSPDKAHLNLHINSLELGDSAVYFCASSPFPGQGNTEAFFGQGTRLTVV.

This clonotype has just a few counts. This rearrangement joins TRBV6-1 to TRBJ2-3, with TRBD1 matching 8 bases. The V and J ends lost 3 bases and 6 bases, in that order; junction bases with no gene match: 8. CDR1 is MNHNS and CDR2 is SASEGT in the germline V gene. CDR3 size: 15 residues. CDR3 nucleotides: TGTGCCAGCAGTGAGCGGACAGGGAGACGGGATACGCAGTATTTT. Its translation: CASSERTGRRDTQYF.

The CDR3 DNA reads TGTGCCAGCAGCCCGACAGGGGGCTGGACCGGGGAGCTGTTTTTT. Protein sequence: CASSPTGGWTGELFF. V is TRBV6-2 or TRBV6-3 and J is TRBJ2-2, with 10 bases matching TRBD1. Trimming took 6 bases from V and 5 from J; bases not matched to a gene: 6. CDR3 length equals 15 residues. Germline loops: CDR1 MNHEY, CDR2 SVGEGT.

The CDR3 nucleotides are TGTGCCAGCAGCGTAGGAACGGGGGGCCGCACAGATACGCAGTATTTT. This sequence encodes CASSVGTGGRTDTQYF. V and J are TRBV9 and TRBJ2-3, with D maybe TRBD2 (7 bases). The V gene lost 0 bases and the J gene lost 1 base, with 12 bases spanning the gap. Germline assignment: CDR1 SGDLS and CDR2 YYNGEE. This CDR3 is 16 amino acids long.

The table lists this clonotype with a few counts. V and J are TRBV30 and TRBJ2-7, with D perhaps assigned TRBD1 or TRBD2 (5 bases each). The V end was cut by 2 bases, the J end by 5 bases, with 13 bases between. CDR1 and CDR2 from the germline V gene are GTSNPN and SVGIG (reference sequence). CDR3 length: 13 residues. Written as DNA, the CDR3 is TGTGCCTGGAGTCGGGGCGCCGTGAACGAGCAGTACTTC. This encodes CAWSRGAVNEQYF. Filled out from reference TRBV30 and TRBJ2-7, the complete variable domain reads SQTIHQWPATLVQPVGSPLSLECTVEGTSNPNLYWYRQAAGRGLQLLFYSVGIGQISSEVPQNLSASRPQDRQFILSSKKLLLSDSGFYLCAWSRGAVNEQYFGPGTRLTVT.

V is TRBV11-2 and J is TRBJ2-7; D tentatively reads TRBD1 or TRBD2 (5 bases each). Between the trimmed V and J ends, which lost 5 bases and 2 bases, there was a span of 16 bases. Germline CDR1 and CDR2: SGHAT and FQNNGV. This CDR3 is 15 amino acids long. The CDR3: CASSPGAGRTYEQYF. CDR3 DNA: TGTGCCAGCAGCCCTGGAGCAGGGAGAACCTACGAGCAGTACTTC.

The chain has TRBV5-5 and TRBJ1-3; the D gene is possibly TRBD1 (5 bases). The CDR3 runs 16 residues. Germline CDR1 and CDR2: SGHKS and YYEKEE (reference sequence). Trimming left V 3 bases short and J 4 bases short, with 17 bases between. The CDR3 here is CASSWAGKNRGNTIYF. CDR3 DNA sequence: TGTGCCAGCAGCTGGGCAGGGAAAAATCGAGGAAACACCATATATTTT.

This clonotype was seen a handful of times. This sequence joins TRBV7-6 and TRBJ2-1, with 8 bases aligning to TRBD2. Trimming took 5 bases from V and 2 from J; bases not matched to a gene: 5. The CDR3 is 15 amino acids. Germline CDR1 SGHVS, CDR2 FNYEAQ. This CDR3 is CASSISGGAYNEQFF. The DNA for the CDR3 is TGTGCCAGCAGCATCAGCGGGGGAGCCTACAATGAGCAGTTCTTC.

This clonotype was detected only a few times. V gene TRBV24-1 combines with J gene TRBJ2-1, with 11 bases aligning to TRBD2. J lost 4 bases, V lost 7 bases, and 5 bases had no gene match. From germline, CDR1 is KGHDR and CDR2 SFDVKD. The length of the CDR3 is 15 residues. CDR3 sequence (DNA): TGTGCCACCAGCGCCGGGACTAGCGGATACAATGAGCAGTTCTTC. The encoded protein is CATSAGTSGYNEQFF.

This sequence joins TRBV28 and TRBJ2-5; 9 positions match TRBD1. This CDR3 spans 14 amino acids. Germline trimming cut 6 bases from V and 4 bases from J; bases unmatched to any gene: 6. CDR1 is MDHEN, CDR2 SYDVKM, per germline. DNA of the CDR3: TGTGCCAGCAGGGCGCCGGGACAGGGAGAGACCCAGTACTTC. Translation gives CASRAPGQGETQYF.

About this clonotype itself: The junction differs from germline at one of its ends, possibly a read error. The genes are TRBV28 and TRBJ2-7; the D gene could be TRBD1 or TRBD2 (6 bases each). The CDR3 totals 12 residues. CDR1 MDHEN and CDR2 SYDVKM come from the germline V gene. CDR3 in DNA: TGTGCCAGCAGGCCGATGGGGGGCGAGGAGTACTTC. This codes for CASRPMGGEEYF.

The J gene is TRBJ2-1, the V gene TRBV20-1; the match to TRBD2 covers 10 bases. The V gene end was trimmed by 1 base and the J gene end by 2 bases; junction bases not matched to a gene: 2. Per the germline V gene, CDR1 is DFQATT and CDR2 is SNEGSKA (reference sequence). The CDR3 length is 15 residues. CDR3 in DNA: TGCAGTGCTAGAGTACTAGCGGGGACCTACAATGAGCAGTTCTTC. Encoded protein: CSARVLAGTYNEQFF.

The CDR3 nucleotides are TGTGCCAGCAGCGCTACCACTAGCGGCAACATTCAGTACTTC. Translation: CASSATTSGNIQYF. The genes are TRBV9 and TRBJ2-4; 8 bases match TRBD2. The V gene's germline CDR1 is SGDLS and CDR2 YYNGEE. The CDR3 is made up of 14 amino acids. With V trimmed by 3 bases and J by 7 bases, 6 bases remained unmatched.

This clonotype was seen a few times. This chain joins TRBV19 and TRBJ2-3; the match to TRBD1 covers 8 bases. Germline V gives CDR1 LNHDA, CDR2 SQIVND (reference sequence). This CDR3 is built from 15 residues. Germline trimming cut 5 bases from V and 0 bases from J; bases unmatched to any gene: 4. Here the CDR3 reads CASSPDRASTDTQYF. In DNA, the CDR3 is TGTGCCAGTAGTCCGGACAGGGCAAGCACAGATACGCAGTATTTT.

The chain carries TRBV12-5 and TRBJ2-5, with D perhaps TRBD1 (7 bases). The CDR3 length is 16 residues. CDR1 LGHNT and CDR2 FRNRAP come from the germline V gene. V shed 0 bases and J shed 4 bases, with 15 bases lying between them. CDR3: CASGLVAGGNRETQYF. Written as DNA, the CDR3 is TGTGCTAGTGGTTTGGTTGCAGGGGGGAACCGAGAGACCCAGTACTTC.

This clonotype has a handful of counts. The chain is built from TRBV7-9 and TRBJ1-3, with D possibly matching TRBD1 (6 bases). The CDR3 has 17 amino acids. V lost 3 bases, J lost 0 bases, and 15 bases lay in between. Germline CDR1 is SEHNR and CDR2 is FQNEAQ (reference sequence). This chain's CDR3 is CASSLSGTKSSGNTIYF. The CDR3 nucleotides read TGTGCCAGCAGCTTGTCAGGGACAAAAAGCTCTGGAAACACCATATATTTT. Supplemented by reference TRBV7-9 and TRBJ1-3, the full variable domain reads DTGVSQNPRHKITKRGQNVTFRCDPISEHNRLYWYRQTLGQGPEFLTYFQNEAQLEKSRLLSDRFSAERPKGSFSTLEIQRTEQGDSAMYLCASSLSGTKSSGNTIYFGEGSWLTVV.